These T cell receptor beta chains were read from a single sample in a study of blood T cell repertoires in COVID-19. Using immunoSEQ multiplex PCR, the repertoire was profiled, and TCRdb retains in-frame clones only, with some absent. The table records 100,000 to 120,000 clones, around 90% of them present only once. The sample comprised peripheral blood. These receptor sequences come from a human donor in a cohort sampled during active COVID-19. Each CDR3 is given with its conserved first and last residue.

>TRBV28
CASRDGAGGHIYNEQFF
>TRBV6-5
CASSYSRGYNEQFF
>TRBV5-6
CASSLSLAGDTDTQYF
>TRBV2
CASGEYEQYF
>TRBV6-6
CASLLGGSSYEQYF
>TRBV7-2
CASSPGTSANTQYF
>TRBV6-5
CASSYSSGFHGYTF
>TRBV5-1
CASSPGTGGTIYF
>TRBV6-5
CASSYLGGQYF
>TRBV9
CASSPGQRTNTEAFF
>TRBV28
CASRGTYGYTF
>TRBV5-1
CASSFGTGQNTIYF
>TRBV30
CAWSPRTGSSGNTIYF
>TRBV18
CASSPGVAGETQYF
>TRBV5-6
CASSSIVTGGVNEQFF
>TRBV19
CASSLKYYNTGELFF
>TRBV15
CATSSEPGRSEQYF
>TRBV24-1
CATSDRTGATSGSRNEQFF
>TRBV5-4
CASSWGENEQYF
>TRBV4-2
CASSPSRNEQFF
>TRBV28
CASRPTAGGQYF
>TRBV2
CASRETVYSNQPQHF
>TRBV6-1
CASSETYQETQYF
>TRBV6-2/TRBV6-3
CASSKRATNEKLFF
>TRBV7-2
CASSRQGNYNTGELFF
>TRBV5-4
CASSAAGGPLEQFF
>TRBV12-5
CASGLGAGATDTQYF
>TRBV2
CASSHLAGDRPGELFF
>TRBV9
CASSVRDSNYGYTF
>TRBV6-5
CASKGDSSYNEQFF
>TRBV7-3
CASSPNDRAGYTF
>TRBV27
CASSYTGGFLSTYGYTF
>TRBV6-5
CASSWASTGYYGYTF
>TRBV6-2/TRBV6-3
CASSTTGYNEQFF
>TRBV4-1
CASSQAPTPGAGELFF
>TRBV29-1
CSVGQGSGGYTF
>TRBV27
CASSLGTGSSYEQYF
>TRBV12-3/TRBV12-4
CASSSGDGNTIYF
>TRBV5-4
CASSPQGARVETQYF
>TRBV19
CATAKQDLSNYGYTF